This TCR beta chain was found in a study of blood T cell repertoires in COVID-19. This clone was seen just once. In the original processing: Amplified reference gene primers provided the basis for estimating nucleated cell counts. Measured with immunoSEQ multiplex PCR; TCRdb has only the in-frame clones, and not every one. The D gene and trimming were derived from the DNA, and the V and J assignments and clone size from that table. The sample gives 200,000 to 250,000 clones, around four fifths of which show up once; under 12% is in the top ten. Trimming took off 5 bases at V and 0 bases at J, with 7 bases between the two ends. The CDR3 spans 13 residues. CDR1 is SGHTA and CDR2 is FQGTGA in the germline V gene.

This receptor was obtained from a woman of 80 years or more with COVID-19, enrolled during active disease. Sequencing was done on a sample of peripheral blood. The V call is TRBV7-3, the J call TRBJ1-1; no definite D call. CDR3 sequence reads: CASSRELNTEAFF. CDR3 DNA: TGTGCCAGCAGCCGAGAACTGAACACTGAAGCTTTCTTT.